Listed here are 18 T cell receptor beta chains from one sample, sequenced in a study of shared clonotypes between healthy human individuals. TCRdb's table, derived via immunoSEQ multiplex PCR, lists solely in-frame clones and lacks some. The data contain over 950,000 clones, 60% to 85% of them singletons. The specimen was memory CD4+ T cells from PBMCs. The subset denotes: CD45RA-negative fraction. Receptors were obtained from a man aged 18 to 29 in good health. Some clones in this sample may be carry-over from other donors' samples.

The chain is built from TRBV13 and TRBJ1-1, with a possible D match to TRBD1 (5 bases). The CDR3 sequence is 13 residues long. V was clipped by 5 bases and J by 5 bases, with 12 bases between them. Germline lookup yields CDR1 PRHDT and CDR2 FYEKMQ (reference sequence). The CDR3 protein is CASSGDGGTEAFF. The CDR3 bases are TGTGCCAGCAGCGGGGACGGAGGGACTGAAGCTTTCTTT. Full variable domain (rest looked up from reference TRBV13 and TRBJ1-1): AAGVIQSPRHLIKEKRETATLKCYPIPRHDTVYWYQQGPGQDPQFLISFYEKMQSDKGSIPDRFSAQQFSDYHSELNMSSLELGDSALYFCASSGDGGTEAFFGQGTRLTVV.

Points on this clone: A read error is possible here, since a much larger clone lies one base away. V usage is TRBV6-5 and J usage is TRBJ1-2; D not certain. Germline loops: CDR1 MNHEY, CDR2 SVGAGI. The CDR3 runs to 15 residues. With 5 bases removed from V and 4 bases from J, the gap between germline ends came to 17 bases. CDR3 DNA sequence: TGTGCCAGCAGTCCCAACAGTGAGGGAAGCTATGGCTACACCTTC. As protein: CASSPNSEGSYGYTF.

CDR3 loop: CASSLYGTVSSGANVLTF. The CDR3 DNA follows: TGCGCCAGCAGCTTGTATGGGACGGTGAGCTCTGGGGCCAACGTCCTGACTTTC. This chain links TRBV5-1 with TRBJ2-6, with D perhaps TRBD1 or TRBD2 (5 bases each). Trimming took off 1 base at V and 0 bases at J, with 14 bases between the two ends. The germline V gene has CDR1 SGHRS and CDR2 YFSETQ. The CDR3 has 18 residues.

This chain connects TRBV19 to TRBJ1-4, with D possibly matching TRBD1 (5 bases). The CDR3 has 14 residues. The germline CDR1 and CDR2 sequences are LNHDA and SQIVND (reference sequence). V was trimmed by 6 bases and J by 3 bases, leaving 11 bases between them. CDR3 in DNA: TGTGCCAGTAGGTCGACAGTTCCTAATGAAAAACTGTTTTTT. This encodes CASRSTVPNEKLFF.

J is TRBJ2-5 and V is TRBV5-6, with 8 bases identical to TRBD2. Trimming removed 4 bases from V and 5 bases from J; junction bases left unmatched: 7. Germline loops: CDR1 SGHDT, CDR2 YYEEEE. The CDR3 sequence is 14 residues long. CDR3 DNA: TGTGCCAGCAGCAGTTCCTCTAGCGGGGAGACCCAGTACTTC. It specifies CASSSSSSGETQYF.

The sample holds one count of this clone. This chain joins TRBV2 and TRBJ2-1; the match to TRBD2 covers 13 bases. J gave up 8 bases and V 6 bases, and 7 bases lay outside the gene matches. Germline-derived CDR1 and CDR2 are SNHLY and FYNNEI. This CDR3 spans 15 amino acids. CDR3 DNA sequence: TGTGCCAGCAGCCTCTCGGGACTAGCGGGATATGAGCAGTTCTTC. This codes for CASSLSGLAGYEQFF.

The CDR3 DNA sequence: TGTGCCACCAGCAGAGATCACCAGCGTCCCTACGAGCAGTACTTC. Protein sequence: CATSRDHQRPYEQYF. The V call is TRBV15, the J call TRBJ2-7, with no clear D. This CDR3 is 15 amino acids long. CDR1 and CDR2 from the germline V gene are LNHNV and YYDKDF (reference sequence). V shed 0 bases and J shed 2 bases, with 11 bases lying between them. Based on the CDR3 plus reference TRBV15 and TRBJ2-7, the full variable domain is DAMVIQNPRYQVTQFGKPVTLSCSQTLNHNVMYWYQQKSSQAPKLLFHYYDKDFNNEADTPDNFQSRRPNTSFCFLDIRSPGLGDTAMYLCATSRDHQRPYEQYFGPGTRLTVT.

The rearrangement links TRBV6-6 to TRBJ1-2, with unresolved D. This CDR3 comprises 12 residues. Trimming shortened V by 5 bases and J by 5 bases, and 9 bases separated the two germline ends. From germline, CDR1 is MNHNY and CDR2 SVGAGI (reference sequence). The CDR3 DNA sequence: TGTGCCAGCAGTCGGGGATCATATGGCTACACCTTC. It translates to CASSRGSYGYTF.

This chain uses TRBV30 with TRBJ2-1; D is unresolved. The V end was cut by 3 bases, the J end by 1 base, with 10 bases between. Per germline, CDR1 GTSNPN and CDR2 SVGIG (reference sequence). This CDR3 has 14 amino acids. CDR3 nucleotides: TGTGCCTGGAGCGGAGAGCCTTCCTACAATGAGCAGTTCTTC. As protein: CAWSGEPSYNEQFF.

This chain uses TRBV7-8 with TRBJ2-7; no clear D gene. V lost 5 bases, J lost 1 base, and 9 bases lay in between. Germline CDR1 and CDR2: SGHVS and FQNEAQ. The CDR3 sequence is 13 residues long. CDR3 bases: TGTGCCAGCAGCCCCCTTTTGTCCTACGAGCAGTACTTC. Translating gives CASSPLLSYEQYF.

This clone occurred a few times. The genes are TRBV28 and TRBJ2-3; no clear D. The CDR3 spans 13 residues. The V and J ends lost 2 bases and 2 bases respectively, with 5 bases between them. Germline-derived CDR1 and CDR2 are MDHEN and SYDVKM. DNA for the CDR3: TGTGCCAGCAGTTTAAAGGCCACAGATACGCAGTATTTT. Translating gives CASSLKATDTQYF. The entire variable domain, with the rest obtained from reference TRBV28 and TRBJ2-3, is as follows: DVKVTQSSRYLVKRTGEKVFLECVQDMDHENMFWYRQDPGLGLRLIYFSYDVKMKEKGDIPEGYSVSREKKERFSLILESASTNQTSMYLCASSLKATDTQYFGPGTRLTVL.

The gene calls are TRBV30 and TRBJ1-4; D gene unclear. The germline V gene encodes CDR1 GTSNPN and CDR2 SVGIG (reference sequence). The length of the CDR3 is 15 residues. Trimming left V 5 bases short and J 0 bases short, with 13 bases between. DNA of the CDR3: TGTGCCTGGGTGGAGGGAAGGACAACTAATGAAAAACTGTTTTTT. It is translated as CAWVEGRTTNEKLFF. Combining the CDR3 with reference TRBV30 and TRBJ1-4 gives the whole variable domain SQTIHQWPATLVQPVGSPLSLECTVEGTSNPNLYWYRQAAGRGLQLLFYSVGIGQISSEVPQNLSASRPQDRQFILSSKKLLLSDSGFYLCAWVEGRTTNEKLFFGSGTQLSVL.

The genes are TRBV5-1 and TRBJ2-1, with a possible D match to TRBD1 (6 bases). The V gene's germline CDR1 is SGHRS and CDR2 YFSETQ. This CDR3 has 14 residues. V dropped 6 bases and J dropped 5 bases, with 15 bases sitting between them. CDR3 coding DNA: TGCGCCAGCACAAAAGGACAGTCCAACAATGAGCAGTTCTTC. This encodes CASTKGQSNNEQFF.

This chain connects TRBV5-1 to TRBJ2-3; D gene ambiguous. The CDR3 has 14 amino acids. Germline V gives CDR1 SGHRS, CDR2 YFSETQ. V was clipped by 1 base and J by 2 bases, with 8 bases between them. In DNA form, the CDR3 reads TGCGCCAGCAGCTTGAACGGGCCCACAGATACGCAGTATTTT. Translation gives CASSLNGPTDTQYF.

The CDR3 DNA is TGTGCCAGCAGCGCCAGGACTAGCGGGGCTATGTACAATGAGCAGTTCTTC. Its translation: CASSARTSGAMYNEQFF. V usage is TRBV9 and J usage is TRBJ2-1; 12 nucleotides agree with TRBD2. Per the germline V gene, CDR1 is SGDLS and CDR2 is YYNGEE. There are 17 residues in the CDR3. With V trimmed by 3 bases and J by 4 bases, 8 bases remained unmatched.

This clone is a singleton in its sample. This chain links TRBV9 with TRBJ2-5, with a weak D call TRBD2 (6 bases). The CDR3 consists of 16 residues. The germline CDR1 and CDR2 sequences are SGDLS and YYNGEE. V gave up 2 bases and J gave up 5 bases, with 19 bases separating them. CDR3 loop: CASSVLSGSGRETQYF. The CDR3 DNA reads as TGTGCCAGCAGCGTTTTAAGCGGGTCCGGGCGGGAGACCCAGTACTTC.

The chain is built from TRBV28 and TRBJ2-5; D tentatively reads TRBD1 or TRBD2 (6 bases each). The CDR3 sequence is 15 residues long. V dropped 5 bases and J dropped 1 base, with 14 bases sitting between them. From germline, CDR1 is MDHEN and CDR2 SYDVKM. The CDR3 DNA sequence: TGTGCCAGCAGTCTCCCGGGGGCACCCCAAGAGACCCAGTACTTC. Amino acid sequence: CASSLPGAPQETQYF.

V gene TRBV5-1 combines with J gene TRBJ2-2; 10 positions match TRBD1. This CDR3 contains 16 residues. CDR1 SGHRS and CDR2 YFSETQ come from the germline V gene. V shed 3 bases and J 4 bases; nucleotides not matched to a gene: 6. The CDR3 reads CASSSQGTGVTGELFF. The DNA of the CDR3 is TGCGCCAGCAGCTCCCAAGGGACAGGGGTCACCGGGGAGCTGTTTTTT.